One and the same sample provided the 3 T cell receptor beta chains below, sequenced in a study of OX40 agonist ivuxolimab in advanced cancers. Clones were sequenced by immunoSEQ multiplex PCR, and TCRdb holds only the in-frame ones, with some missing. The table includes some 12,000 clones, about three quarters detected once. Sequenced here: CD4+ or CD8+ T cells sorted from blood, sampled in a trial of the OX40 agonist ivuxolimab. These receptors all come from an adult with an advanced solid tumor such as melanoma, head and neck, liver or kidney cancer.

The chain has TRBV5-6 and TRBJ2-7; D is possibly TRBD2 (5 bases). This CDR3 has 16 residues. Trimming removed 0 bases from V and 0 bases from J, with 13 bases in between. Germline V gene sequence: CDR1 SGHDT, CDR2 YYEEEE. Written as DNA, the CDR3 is TGTGCCAGCAGCTTGGAATTCCAGCGGAGCTCCTACGAGCAGTACTTC. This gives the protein CASSLEFQRSSYEQYF.

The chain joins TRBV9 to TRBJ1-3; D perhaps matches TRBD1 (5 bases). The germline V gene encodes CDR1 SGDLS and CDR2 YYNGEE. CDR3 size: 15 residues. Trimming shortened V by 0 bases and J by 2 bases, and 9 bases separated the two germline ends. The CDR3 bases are TGTGCCAGCAGCGTAGCCGGACATCCTGGAAACACCATATATTTT. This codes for CASSVAGHPGNTIYF. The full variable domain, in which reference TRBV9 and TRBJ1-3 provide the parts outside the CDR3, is DSGVTQTPKHLITATGQRVTLRCSPRSGDLSVYWYQQSLDQGLQFLIQYYNGEERAKGNILERFSAQQFPDLHSELNLSSLELGDSALYFCASSVAGHPGNTIYFGEGSWLTVV.

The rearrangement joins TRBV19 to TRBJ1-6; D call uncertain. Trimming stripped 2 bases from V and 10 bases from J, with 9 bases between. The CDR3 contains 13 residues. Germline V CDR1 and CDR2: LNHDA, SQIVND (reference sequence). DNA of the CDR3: TGTGCCAGTAGTATATCGGGTAGCTCACCCCTCCACTTT. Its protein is CASSISGSSPLHF.